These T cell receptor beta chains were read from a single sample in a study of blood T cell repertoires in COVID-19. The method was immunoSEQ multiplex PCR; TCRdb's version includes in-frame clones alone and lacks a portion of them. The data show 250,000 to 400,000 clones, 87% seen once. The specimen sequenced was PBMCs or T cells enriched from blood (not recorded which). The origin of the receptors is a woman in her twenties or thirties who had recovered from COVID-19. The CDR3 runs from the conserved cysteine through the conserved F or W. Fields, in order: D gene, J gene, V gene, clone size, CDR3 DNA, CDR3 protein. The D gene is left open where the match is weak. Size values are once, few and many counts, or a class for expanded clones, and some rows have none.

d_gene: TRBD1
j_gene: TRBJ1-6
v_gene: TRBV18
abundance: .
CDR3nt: TGTGCCAGCTCACCAATTCCCCCGGGACAGGGGAATTCACCCCTCCACTTT
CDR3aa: CASSPIPPGQGNSPLHF

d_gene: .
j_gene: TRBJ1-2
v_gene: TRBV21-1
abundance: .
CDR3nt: TGTGCCAGCCGCATAGGGAGGGACCCCAAGGACTATGGCTACACCTTC
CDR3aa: CASRIGRDPKDYGYTF

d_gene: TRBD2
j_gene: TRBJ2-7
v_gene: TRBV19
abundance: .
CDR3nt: TGTGCCAGTAGTGCTAGCGGGGGCTACGAGCAGTACTTC
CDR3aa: CASSASGGYEQYF

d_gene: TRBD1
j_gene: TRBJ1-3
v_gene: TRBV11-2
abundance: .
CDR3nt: TGTGCCAGCAGCTCCCGACAGGGTGGAAACACCATATATTTT
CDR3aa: CASSSRQGGNTIYF

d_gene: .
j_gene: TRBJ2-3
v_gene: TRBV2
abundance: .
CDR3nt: TGTGCCAGCGGGGACTCAAATACGCAGTATTTT
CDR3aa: CASGDSNTQYF

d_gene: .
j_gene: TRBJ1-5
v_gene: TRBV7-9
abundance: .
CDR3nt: TGTGCCAGCAGCTTCGGACAGAATCAGCCCCAGCATTTT
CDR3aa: CASSFGQNQPQHF

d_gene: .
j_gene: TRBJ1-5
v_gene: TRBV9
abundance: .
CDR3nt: TGTGCCAGCAGCGTAGCCCCGAATCAGCCCCAGCATTTT
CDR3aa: CASSVAPNQPQHF

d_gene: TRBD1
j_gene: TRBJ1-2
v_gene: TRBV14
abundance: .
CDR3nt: TGTGCCAGCAGCCAAGAAGGCCGGACAGGCTATGGCTACACCTTC
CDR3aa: CASSQEGRTGYGYTF

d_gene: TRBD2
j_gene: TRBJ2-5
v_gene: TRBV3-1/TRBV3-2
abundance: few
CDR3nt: TGTGCCAGCAGCCAACCTACGGGGGGCCAAGAGACCCAGTACTTC
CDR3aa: CASSQPTGGQETQYF

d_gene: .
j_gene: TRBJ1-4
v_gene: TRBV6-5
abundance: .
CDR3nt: TGTGCCAGCATCAGTCGAACAGCTACTAATGAAAAACTGTTTTTT
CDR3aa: CASISRTATNEKLFF

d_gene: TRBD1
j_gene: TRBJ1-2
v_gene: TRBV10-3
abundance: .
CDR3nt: TGTGCCAGCCGCCAGGGGGGCGGGGATGGCTACACCTTC
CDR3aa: CASRQGGGDGYTF

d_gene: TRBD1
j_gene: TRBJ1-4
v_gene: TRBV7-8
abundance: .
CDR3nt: TGTGCCAGCAGCCTGGGGACAGGGGGCGGAAAACTGTTTTTT
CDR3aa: CASSLGTGGGKLFF

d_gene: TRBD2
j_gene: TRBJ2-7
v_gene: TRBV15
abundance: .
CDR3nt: TGTGCCACCAGCATGGTGCTGGGACTAGCGGCTAGCGAGCAGTACTTC
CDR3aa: CATSMVLGLAASEQYF

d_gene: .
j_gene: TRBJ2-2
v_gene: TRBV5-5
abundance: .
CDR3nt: TGTGCCAGCAGCTGGGACACCCTAGGGGCTAACACCGGGGAGCTGTTTTTT
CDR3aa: CASSWDTLGANTGELFF

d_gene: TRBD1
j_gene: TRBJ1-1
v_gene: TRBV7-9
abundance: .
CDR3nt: TGTGCCAGCAGCCGCAGGGGGCCCGGGTCTGAAGCTTTCTTT
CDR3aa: CASSRRGPGSEAFF

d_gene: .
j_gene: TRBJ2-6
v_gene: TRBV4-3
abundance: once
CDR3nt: TGCGCCAGCAGCCAGCATACAGGCGCTCTCTCTGGGGCCAACGTCCTGACTTTC
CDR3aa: CASSQHTGALSGANVLTF

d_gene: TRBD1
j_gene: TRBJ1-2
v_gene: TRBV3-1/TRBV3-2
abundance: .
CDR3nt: TGTGCCAGCAGCCAAGTGCGACAGGGTAACTATGGCTACACCTTC
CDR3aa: CASSQVRQGNYGYTF

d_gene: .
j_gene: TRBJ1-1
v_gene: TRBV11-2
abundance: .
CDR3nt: TGTGCCAGCAGCGCATCAGGCAGGGGCACTGAAGCTTTCTTT
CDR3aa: CASSASGRGTEAFF

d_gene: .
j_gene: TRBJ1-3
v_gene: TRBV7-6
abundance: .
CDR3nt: TGTGCCAGCAGTCCAACATGGAGCTCTGGAAACACCATATATTTT
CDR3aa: CASSPTWSSGNTIYF

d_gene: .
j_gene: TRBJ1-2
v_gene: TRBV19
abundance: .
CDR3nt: TGTGCCAGTAGTATGGGAGACTATGGCTACACCTTC
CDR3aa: CASSMGDYGYTF

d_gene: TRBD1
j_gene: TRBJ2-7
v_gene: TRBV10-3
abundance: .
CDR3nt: TGTGCCATCAGTGAGTTGAGGACAGGGGCTGAGCAGTACTTC
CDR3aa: CAISELRTGAEQYF